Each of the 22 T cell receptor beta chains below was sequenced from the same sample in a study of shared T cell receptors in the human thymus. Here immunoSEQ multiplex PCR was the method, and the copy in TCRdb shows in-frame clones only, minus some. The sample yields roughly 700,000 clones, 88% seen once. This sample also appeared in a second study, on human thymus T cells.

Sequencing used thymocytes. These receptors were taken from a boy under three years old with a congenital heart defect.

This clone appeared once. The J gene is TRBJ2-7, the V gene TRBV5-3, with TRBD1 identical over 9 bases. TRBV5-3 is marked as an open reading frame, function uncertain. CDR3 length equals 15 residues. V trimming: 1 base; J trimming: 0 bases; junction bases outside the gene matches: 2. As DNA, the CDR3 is TGTGCCAGAAGCTTGTTGGACAGGGGCTCCTACGAGCAGTACTTC. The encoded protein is CARSLLDRGSYEQYF.

The CDR3 region has the DNA TGTGCCAGCAGTTACTCCGGAATCGGGCAAGAGACCCAGTACTTC. It translates to CASSYSGIGQETQYF. This chain joins TRBV6-5 and TRBJ2-5; D remains ambiguous. CDR3 length: 15 amino acids. Germline V gene lookup returns CDR1 MNHEY and CDR2 SVGAGI. V gave up 0 bases and J gave up 2 bases, with 10 bases separating them.

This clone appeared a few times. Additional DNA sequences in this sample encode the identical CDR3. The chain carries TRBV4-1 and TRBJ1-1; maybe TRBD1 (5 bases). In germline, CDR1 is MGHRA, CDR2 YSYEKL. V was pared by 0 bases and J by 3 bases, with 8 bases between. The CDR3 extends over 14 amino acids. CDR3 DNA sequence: TGCGCCAGCAGCCAAGATCCGGGGGACACTGAAGCTTTCTTT. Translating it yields CASSQDPGDTEAFF.

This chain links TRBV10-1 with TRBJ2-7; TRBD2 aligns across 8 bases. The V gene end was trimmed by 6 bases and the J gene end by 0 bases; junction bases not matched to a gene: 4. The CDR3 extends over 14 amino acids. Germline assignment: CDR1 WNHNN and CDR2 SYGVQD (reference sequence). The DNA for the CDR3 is TGCGCCAGCAGCGCCAGCGGGAGCTCCTACGAGCAGTACTTC. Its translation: CASSASGSSYEQYF.

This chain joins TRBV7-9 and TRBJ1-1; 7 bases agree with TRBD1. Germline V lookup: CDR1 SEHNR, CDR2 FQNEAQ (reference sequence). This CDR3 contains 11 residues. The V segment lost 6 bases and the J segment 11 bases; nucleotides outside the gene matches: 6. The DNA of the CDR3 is TGTGCCAGCAGGATGACAGGGAGGGCTTTCTTT. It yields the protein CASRMTGRAFF.

The CDR3 is CASSLTSGQRTYEQYF. In nucleotides, the CDR3 is TGTGCCAGCAGTCTGACTAGCGGGCAGAGGACCTACGAGCAGTACTTC. The V and J genes are TRBV28 and TRBJ2-7; 10 bases line up with TRBD2. The junction had 9 bases not matched to a gene; V was cut back by 5 bases and J by 2 bases. Germline CDR1 reads MDHEN; CDR2 reads SYDVKM. CDR3 length equals 16 residues.

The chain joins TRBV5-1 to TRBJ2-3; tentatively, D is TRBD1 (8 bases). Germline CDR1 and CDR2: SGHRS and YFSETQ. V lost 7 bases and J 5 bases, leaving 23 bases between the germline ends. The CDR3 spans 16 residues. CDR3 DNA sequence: TGCGCCAGCCGCCCCGGGGGGCAGGGGGCGGGAGATACGCAGTATTTT. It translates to CASRPGGQGAGDTQYF.

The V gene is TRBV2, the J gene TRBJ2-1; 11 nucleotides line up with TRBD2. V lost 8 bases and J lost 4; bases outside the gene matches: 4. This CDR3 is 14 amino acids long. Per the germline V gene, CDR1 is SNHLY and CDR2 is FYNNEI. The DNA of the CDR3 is TGTGCCAGCTCTGGGACTAGCGGATACAATGAGCAGTTCTTC. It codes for CASSGTSGYNEQFF.

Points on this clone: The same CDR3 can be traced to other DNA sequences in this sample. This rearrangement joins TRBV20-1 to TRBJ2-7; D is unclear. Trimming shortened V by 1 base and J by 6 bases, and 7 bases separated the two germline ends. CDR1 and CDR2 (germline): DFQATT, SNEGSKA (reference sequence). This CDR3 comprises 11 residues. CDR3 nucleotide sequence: TGCAGTGCTAGAGGAACAGCCGAGCAGTACTTC. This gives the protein CSARGTAEQYF.

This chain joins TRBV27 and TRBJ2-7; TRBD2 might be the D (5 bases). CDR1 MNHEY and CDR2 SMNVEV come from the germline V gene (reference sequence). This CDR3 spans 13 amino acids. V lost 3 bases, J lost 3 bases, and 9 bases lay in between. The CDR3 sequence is CASSLVRGYEQYF. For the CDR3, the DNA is TGTGCCAGCAGTTTGGTTCGGGGCTACGAGCAGTACTTC.

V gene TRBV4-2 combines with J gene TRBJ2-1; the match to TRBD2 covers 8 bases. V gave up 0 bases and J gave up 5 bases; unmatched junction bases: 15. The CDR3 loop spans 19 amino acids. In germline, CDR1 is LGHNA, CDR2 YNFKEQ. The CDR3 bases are TGTGCCAGCAGCCAAGAGAACCCCCGGGAGGGACCCCTCGACAATGAGCAGTTCTTC. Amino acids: CASSQENPREGPLDNEQFF.

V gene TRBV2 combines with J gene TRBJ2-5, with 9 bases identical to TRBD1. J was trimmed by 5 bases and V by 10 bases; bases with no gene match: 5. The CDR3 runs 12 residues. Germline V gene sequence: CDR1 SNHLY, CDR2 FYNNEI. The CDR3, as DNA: TGTGCCATCGGACAGGGGCGGGAGACCCAGTACTTC. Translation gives CAIGQGRETQYF.

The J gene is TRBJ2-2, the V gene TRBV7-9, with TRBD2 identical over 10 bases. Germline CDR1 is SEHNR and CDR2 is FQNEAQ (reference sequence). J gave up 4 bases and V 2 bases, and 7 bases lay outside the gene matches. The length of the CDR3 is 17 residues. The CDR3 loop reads CASSLPGLASFTGELFF. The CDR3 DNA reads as TGTGCCAGCAGCTTACCGGGACTAGCGTCTTTCACCGGGGAGCTGTTTTTT. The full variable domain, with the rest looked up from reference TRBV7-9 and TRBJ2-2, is DTGVSQNPRHKITKRGQNVTFRCDPISEHNRLYWYRQTLGQGPEFLTYFQNEAQLEKSRLLSDRFSAERPKGSFSTLEIQRTEQGDSAMYLCASSLPGLASFTGELFFGEGSRLTVL.

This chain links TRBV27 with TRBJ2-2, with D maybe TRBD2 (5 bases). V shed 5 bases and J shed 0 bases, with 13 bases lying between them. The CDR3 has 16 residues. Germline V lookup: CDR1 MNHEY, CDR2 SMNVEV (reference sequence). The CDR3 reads CASSVDWMANTGELFF. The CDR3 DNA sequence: TGTGCCAGCAGTGTGGACTGGATGGCGAACACCGGGGAGCTGTTTTTT.

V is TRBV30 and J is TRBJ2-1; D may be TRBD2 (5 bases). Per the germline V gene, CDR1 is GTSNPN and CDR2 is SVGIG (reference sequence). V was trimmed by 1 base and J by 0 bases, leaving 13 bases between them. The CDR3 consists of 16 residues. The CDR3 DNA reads TGTGCCTGGAGTGCTAAACTAGTAGGCTCCTACAATGAGCAGTTCTTC. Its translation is CAWSAKLVGSYNEQFF.

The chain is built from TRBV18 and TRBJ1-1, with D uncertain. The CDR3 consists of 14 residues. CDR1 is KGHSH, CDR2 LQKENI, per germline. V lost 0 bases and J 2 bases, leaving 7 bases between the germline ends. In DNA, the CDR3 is TGTGCCAGCTCACCACCCACACTAAACACTGAAGCTTTCTTT. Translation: CASSPPTLNTEAFF.

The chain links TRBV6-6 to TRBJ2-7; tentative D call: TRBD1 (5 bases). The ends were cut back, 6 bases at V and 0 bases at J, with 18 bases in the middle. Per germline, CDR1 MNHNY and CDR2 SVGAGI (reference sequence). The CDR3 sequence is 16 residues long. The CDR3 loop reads CASSSHPRVPSYEQYF. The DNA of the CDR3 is TGTGCCAGCAGCTCCCACCCCAGGGTGCCCTCCTACGAGCAGTACTTC.

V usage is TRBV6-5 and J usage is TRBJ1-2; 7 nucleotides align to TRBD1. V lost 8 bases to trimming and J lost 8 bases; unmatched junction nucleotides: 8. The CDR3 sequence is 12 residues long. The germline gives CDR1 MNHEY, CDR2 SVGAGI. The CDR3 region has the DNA TGTGCCAGCTCGGGACAGCCTCGCGGCTACACCTTC. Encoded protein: CASSGQPRGYTF.

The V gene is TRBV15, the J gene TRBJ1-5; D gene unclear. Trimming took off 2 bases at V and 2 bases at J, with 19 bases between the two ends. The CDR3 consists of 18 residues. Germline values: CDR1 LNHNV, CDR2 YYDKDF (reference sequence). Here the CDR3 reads CATSRNNIRGKGNQPQHF. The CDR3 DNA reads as TGTGCCACCAGCAGAAACAATATTCGGGGTAAGGGCAATCAGCCCCAGCATTTT.

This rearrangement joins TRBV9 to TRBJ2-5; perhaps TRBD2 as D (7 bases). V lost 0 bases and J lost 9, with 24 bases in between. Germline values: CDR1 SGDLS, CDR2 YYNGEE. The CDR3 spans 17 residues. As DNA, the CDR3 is TGTGCCAGCAGCGTAGAAGGGGGACTAACCCACGCGGGGGCCCAGTACTTC. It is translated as CASSVEGGLTHAGAQYF.

The CDR3 bases are TGTGCCAGCAGCCCAACAGGGGGATACACTGAAGCTTTCTTT. Translating it yields CASSPTGGYTEAFF. The V gene is TRBV5-6, the J gene TRBJ1-1; 8 bases line up with TRBD1. The CDR3 spans 14 residues. Trimming took 4 bases from V and 3 from J; bases not matched to a gene: 5. Germline V lookup: CDR1 SGHDT, CDR2 YYEEEE.

CDR3 sequence reads: CSVDREGYSEQYF. The CDR3 bases are TGCAGCGTTGACAGGGAAGGGTACTCCGAGCAGTACTTC. The rearrangement links TRBV29-1 to TRBJ2-7; TRBD1 might be the D (5 bases). From germline, CDR1 is SQVTM and CDR2 ANQGSEA. V gave up 3 bases and J gave up 6 bases, with 15 bases separating them. This CDR3 is 13 amino acids long.